This T cell receptor beta chain comes out of a study of blood T cell repertoires in COVID-19. Study-level background: Whether acute or convalescent, the COVID-19 samples came from the United States, Italy and Spain.

TCRdb's table, derived via immunoSEQ multiplex PCR, lists solely in-frame clones and lacks some. The sample has fewer than 120,000 clones, roughly 87% seen once. Per germline, CDR1 KGHSH and CDR2 LQKENI. The CDR3 has 15 amino acids. V was pared by 2 bases and J by 3 bases, with 11 bases between. The sequencing sample was made of peripheral blood. This chain joins TRBV18 and TRBJ1-5; D unresolved. The sequence came from a human donor in a cohort sampled during active COVID-19. The CDR3 nucleotides read TGTGCCAGCTCACCAGAGGGAAGGTACAATCAGCCCCAGCATTTT. Translating it yields CASSPEGRYNQPQHF.